The clone carrying this T cell receptor (beta chain) was found many times. Its specificity is unknown. This CDR3 has 12 amino acids. V was clipped by 8 bases and J by 1 base, with 8 bases between them. Germline CDR1 MDHEN, CDR2 SYDVKM. The data derive from a study of early T cells in non-severe SARS-CoV-2 infection. Study context: The input, bulk RNA from unsorted whole blood, was sequenced, and chains were unpaired.

Unique molecular identifiers tagged individual cDNA molecules. TCRdb re-analysed the 5' RACE reads in MiXCR, keeping a single row per CDR3 protein. Altogether 60,000 or so distinct CDR3 sequences are present, roughly 13% being singletons, with the ten largest covering 1.3% to 1.5%. Points from the study as a whole: Sequences matched to VDJdb favored anti-spike CD8 responses, while private and CD4 specificities were missed.

The sequence was obtained from an adult who was a healthcare worker with PCR-confirmed SARS-CoV-2 infection or an uninfected control (not recorded which). The material sequenced was whole blood, taken at baseline. The V gene is TRBV28, the J gene TRBJ1-1; D is uncertain. The CDR3 loop reads CASGRRNTEAFF. DNA for the CDR3: TGTGCCAGCGGGAGGAGGAACACTGAAGCTTTCTTT.